The 28 T cell receptor beta chains given below trace back to one sample, sequenced in a study of OX40 agonist ivuxolimab in advanced cancers. Here immunoSEQ multiplex PCR was the method, and the copy in TCRdb shows in-frame clones only, minus some. This sample has about 72,000 clones, with over 70% found just once. Here the sequenced sample was CD4+ or CD8+ T cells sorted from blood, taken in a trial of the OX40 agonist ivuxolimab. These receptors came from an adult with an advanced solid tumor such as melanoma, head and neck, liver or kidney cancer.

The gene calls are TRBV21-1 and TRBJ1-1. TRBV21-1 is classified as a pseudogene. This CDR3 is built from 19 residues. The DNA for the CDR3 is TGTGCCAGCAGCAAAGCTGAAACTTACCTCAGGTCGGGTGGCACTGAAGCTTTCTTT. This encodes CASSKAETYLRSGGTEAFF.

J is TRBJ1-3 and V is TRBV2; TRBD1 aligns across 7 bases. The V and J ends lost 5 bases and 4 bases, in that order; junction bases with no gene match: 2. This CDR3 comprises 13 residues. Germline V gene lookup returns CDR1 SNHLY and CDR2 FYNNEI. DNA for the CDR3: TGTGCCAGCAGTACGGGACAGGGAAACACCATATATTTT. Its translation is CASSTGQGNTIYF.

The V call is TRBV27, the J call TRBJ2-1; D is unclear. CDR1 MNHEY and CDR2 SMNVEV come from the germline V gene (reference sequence). This CDR3 region has 13 residues. Trimming cost V 5 bases and J 4 bases, with 9 bases left between them. The CDR3 reads CASSEQQYNEQFF. The CDR3 region has the DNA TGTGCCAGCAGTGAACAGCAGTACAATGAGCAGTTCTTC.

The CDR3 spells CASSLAHSRLFF. The CDR3 region has the DNA TGTGCCAGCAGCTTAGCTCATTCAAGGCTGTTTTTT. The rearrangement links TRBV7-9 to TRBJ1-4, with D hard to call. CDR1 and CDR2 (germline): SEHNR, FQNEAQ (reference sequence). The CDR3 sequence is 12 residues long. V was pared by 0 bases and J by 14 bases, with 10 bases between.

With respect to this clone: A junction end diverges from the germline sequence, so it may reflect a read error. The chain carries TRBV7-9 and TRBJ2-7, with D uncertain. The germline V gene has CDR1 SEHNR and CDR2 FQNEAQ (reference sequence). This CDR3 contains 13 residues. The CDR3 DNA is TGTGCCAGCAGCCTCTTGGGGTCCTCCGAGCAGTACTTC. Protein sequence: CASSLLGSSEQYF.

CDR3 in DNA: TGCGCCAGCAGCCAAGACGCAGGGCGGGAGCAGTACTTC. Amino acid sequence: CASSQDAGREQYF. The chain carries TRBV4-1 and TRBJ2-7; tentatively, D is TRBD1 (5 bases). Germline CDR1 is MGHRA and CDR2 is YSYEKL. The CDR3 is 13 residues long. Trimming stripped 0 bases from V and 7 bases from J, with 10 bases between.

This sequence joins TRBV6-1 and TRBJ2-5; 7 positions match TRBD2. Germline V lookup: CDR1 MNHNS, CDR2 SASEGT. The CDR3 loop spans 13 amino acids. The V segment lost 7 bases and the J segment 4 bases; nucleotides outside the gene matches: 6. The CDR3 sequence is CASNRGGGETQYF. The DNA for the CDR3 is TGTGCCAGCAATCGGGGCGGGGGAGAGACCCAGTACTTC.

This clone showed up just a few times. The chain recombines TRBV5-1 with TRBJ1-1, with D perhaps TRBD1 (5 bases). This CDR3 spans 15 amino acids. V lost 7 bases, J lost 0 bases, and 16 bases lay in between. Germline V gives CDR1 SGHRS, CDR2 YFSETQ. DNA of the CDR3: TGCGCCAGCGGGGGGAATTCGGGAGTGAACACTGAAGCTTTCTTT. This translates into CASGGNSGVNTEAFF. Filled out from reference TRBV5-1 and TRBJ1-1, the complete variable domain reads KAGVTQTPRYLIKTRGQQVTLSCSPISGHRSVSWYQQTPGQGLQFLFEYFSETQRNKGNFPGRFSGRQFSNSRSEMNVSTLELGDSALYLCASGGNSGVNTEAFFGQGTRLTVV.

V gene TRBV7-9 combines with J gene TRBJ2-1, with 10 bases aligning to TRBD2. Germline loops: CDR1 SEHNR, CDR2 FQNEAQ (reference sequence). The CDR3 is 14 amino acids. V trimming: 2 bases; J trimming: 6 bases; junction bases outside the gene matches: 1. The CDR3 loop reads CASSLSSGSNEQFF. CDR3 coding DNA: TGTGCCAGCAGCTTATCTAGCGGGAGCAATGAGCAGTTCTTC.

The gene calls are TRBV27 and TRBJ2-7; D is perhaps TRBD2 (5 bases). The CDR3 loop spans 16 amino acids. Trimming took off 6 bases at V and 2 bases at J, with 20 bases between the two ends. The germline V gene encodes CDR1 MNHEY and CDR2 SMNVEV (reference sequence). DNA of the CDR3: TGTGCCAGCAGAAAGGCTAGCAGTAGCCCAACCTACGAGCAGTACTTC. Residues: CASRKASSSPTYEQYF.

The CDR3 spells CASRGGQSTNEKLFF. In DNA form, the CDR3 reads TGTGCCAGCAGGGGCGGACAGTCAACTAATGAAAAACTGTTTTTT. The rearrangement joins TRBV2 to TRBJ1-4, with D possibly matching TRBD1 (6 bases). Germline V CDR1 and CDR2: SNHLY, FYNNEI. The V end was cut by 6 bases, the J end by 0 bases, with 11 bases between. This CDR3 contains 15 residues.

This chain joins TRBV6-5 and TRBJ1-3; the match to TRBD1 covers 10 bases. The CDR3 loop spans 16 amino acids. V gave up 2 bases and J gave up 3 bases; unmatched junction bases: 4. From germline, CDR1 is MNHEY and CDR2 SVGAGI. The CDR3, as DNA: TGTGCCAGCAGTTACCGACAGGGGGCGGGTGGAAACACCATATATTTT. Translated: CASSYRQGAGGNTIYF.

The J gene is TRBJ1-5, the V gene TRBV19; a possible D gene is TRBD1 (5 bases). With 2 bases removed from V and 7 bases from J, the gap between germline ends came to 18 bases. This CDR3 has 16 amino acids. In germline, CDR1 is LNHDA, CDR2 SQIVND (reference sequence). CDR3 DNA: TGTGCCAGTAGTATATTGCCCGGGGCTGGAGGGCAGCCCCAGCATTTT. Amino acids: CASSILPGAGGQPQHF.

This chain links TRBV6-5 with TRBJ1-2; D possibly corresponds to TRBD1 (6 bases). The CDR3 is 15 residues long. Per the germline V gene, CDR1 is MNHEY and CDR2 is SVGAGI. Between the trimmed V and J ends, which lost 1 base and 5 bases, there was a span of 14 bases. CDR3 coding DNA: TGTGCCAGCAGTTACTTCCTACAGGGAGTTTATGGCTACACCTTC. This gives the protein CASSYFLQGVYGYTF.

The chain uses TRBV7-3 and TRBJ2-5; D remains unclear. The J call may be in error: the DNA end matches TRBJ2-7 better. Per germline, CDR1 SGHTA and CDR2 FQGTGA. This CDR3 is built from 14 residues. The CDR3 DNA reads as TGTGCCAGCAGCTCCCCCCAACCGGACGGCGAGCAGTACTTC. It is translated as CASSSPQPDGEQYF.

V is TRBV7-7 and J is TRBJ2-3; D not certain. Deletions cut 5 bases from V and 3 bases from J, with 18 bases between. The germline CDR1 and CDR2 sequences are SSHAT and FNYEAQ (reference sequence). CDR3 length equals 16 residues. CDR3 sequence reads: CASSPRTVGFTDTQYF. CDR3 DNA: TGTGCCAGCAGCCCGCGGACCGTAGGGTTTACAGATACGCAGTATTTT.

The rearrangement uses TRBV7-8 and TRBJ2-1; either TRBD1 or TRBD2 may supply D (5 bases each). The CDR3 loop spans 13 amino acids. Germline-derived CDR1 and CDR2 are SGHVS and FQNEAQ. V lost 1 base to trimming and J lost 6 bases, with 7 bases between them. CDR3 loop: CASSLGGFNEQFF. As DNA, the CDR3 is TGTGCCAGCAGCTTAGGGGGGTTCAATGAGCAGTTCTTC.

The V and J genes are TRBV7-8 and TRBJ2-3, with 11 bases lining up with TRBD2. Germline V gene lookup returns CDR1 SGHVS and CDR2 FQNEAQ. V lost 5 bases to trimming and J lost 8 bases; unmatched junction nucleotides: 12. The CDR3 is made up of 16 amino acids. CDR3 sequence reads: CASSRSGTSGLVTQYF. DNA of the CDR3: TGTGCCAGCAGCCGCTCCGGGACTAGCGGCCTGGTTACGCAGTATTTT. Supplemented by reference TRBV7-8 and TRBJ2-3, the full variable domain reads GAGVSQSPRYKVAKRGQDVALRCDPISGHVSLFWYQQALGQGPEFLTYFQNEAQLDKSGLPSDRFFAERPEGSVSTLKIQRTQQEDSAVYLCASSRSGTSGLVTQYFGPGTRLTVL.

The CDR3 sequence is CASTQRKYYEQYF. DNA of the CDR3: TGTGCCAGCACCCAACGGAAGTACTACGAGCAGTACTTC. The chain recombines TRBV5-4 with TRBJ2-7; D remains ambiguous. CDR3 length equals 13 residues. Germline V gene sequence: CDR1 SGHNT, CDR2 YYREEE (reference sequence). Trimming removed 6 bases from V and 3 bases from J, with 13 bases in between. Full variable domain (rest looked up from reference TRBV5-4 and TRBJ2-7): ETGVTQSPTHLIKTRGQQVTLRCSSQSGHNTVSWYQQALGQGPQFIFQYYREEENGRGNFPPRFSGLQFPNYSSELNVNALELDDSALYLCASTQRKYYEQYFGPGTRLTVT.

The chain recombines TRBV2 with TRBJ2-3; no reliable D call. Looked up from germline, CDR1 is SNHLY and CDR2 is FYNNEI. Trimming shortened V by 8 bases and J by 2 bases, and 5 bases separated the two germline ends. CDR3 length equals 11 residues. The DNA of the CDR3 is TGTGCCAGCGGGAACACAGATACGCAGTATTTT. It specifies CASGNTDTQYF.

This chain connects TRBV6-4 to TRBJ1-5, with TRBD1 as a possible D gene (6 bases). Germline V lookup: CDR1 MRHNA, CDR2 SNTAGT. The V gene lost 3 bases and the J gene lost 6 bases, with 9 bases spanning the gap. This CDR3 is built from 13 residues. DNA of the CDR3: TGTGCCAGCAGTGAACAGGGTGGTCAGCCCCAGCATTTT. Translated: CASSEQGGQPQHF.

This chain joins TRBV19 and TRBJ1-5, with TRBD1 as a possible D gene (6 bases). Germline CDR1 and CDR2: LNHDA and SQIVND (reference sequence). The V end was cut by 4 bases, the J end by 7 bases, with 14 bases between. This CDR3 contains 14 residues. The DNA for the CDR3 is TGTGCCAGTAGTACCCTACAGGGTGCGCAGCCCCAGCATTTT. Translation: CASSTLQGAQPQHF.

This chain uses TRBV2 with TRBJ2-1; D tentatively fits TRBD1 or TRBD2 (6 bases each). CDR3 size: 15 residues. Germline CDR1 and CDR2: SNHLY and FYNNEI. The V gene lost 4 bases and the J gene lost 4 bases, with 14 bases spanning the gap. For the CDR3, the DNA is TGTGCCAGCAGTGGGGGGGCCGCTGTTTACAATGAGCAGTTCTTC. This gives the protein CASSGGAAVYNEQFF.

The V call is TRBV5-5, the J call TRBJ2-1, with 9 bases matching TRBD2. CDR3 length: 16 residues. Germline CDR1 SGHKS, CDR2 YYEKEE (reference sequence). With V trimmed by 2 bases and J by 1 base, 4 bases remained unmatched. The CDR3 reads CASSLSLAGSYNEQFF. The CDR3 DNA sequence: TGTGCCAGCAGCTTAAGTCTAGCGGGATCCTACAATGAGCAGTTCTTC.

DNA of the CDR3: TGTGCCAGCAGCTCTCAGGGAGGGCCGTCAGATACGCAGTATTTT. This codes for CASSSQGGPSDTQYF. The rearrangement joins TRBV11-3 to TRBJ2-3; 7 bases match TRBD2. Germline V lookup: CDR1 SGHNT, CDR2 YENEEA. J gave up 4 bases and V 4 bases, and 8 bases lay outside the gene matches. The CDR3 length is 15 residues.

The chain has TRBV2 and TRBJ1-5; D is uncertain. Germline CDR1 reads SNHLY; CDR2 reads FYNNEI. CDR3 length: 13 amino acids. The ends were cut back, 5 bases at V and 3 bases at J, with 8 bases in the middle. CDR3 coding DNA: TGTGCCAGCAGTAGCAGATACAATCAGCCCCAGCATTTT. This encodes CASSSRYNQPQHF.

The chain combines TRBV5-4 with TRBJ1-3, with D hard to call. This CDR3 has 16 amino acids. V was shortened by 0 bases and J by 0 bases, with 10 bases between the two germline ends. Germline assignment: CDR1 SGHNT and CDR2 YYREEE (reference sequence). CDR3 sequence reads: CASSLGPGSSGNTIYF. The CDR3 DNA is TGTGCCAGCAGCTTGGGTCCGGGGAGCTCTGGAAACACCATATATTTT. Full variable domain (outside the CDR3, taken from reference TRBV5-4 and TRBJ1-3): ETGVTQSPTHLIKTRGQQVTLRCSSQSGHNTVSWYQQALGQGPQFIFQYYREEENGRGNFPPRFSGLQFPNYSSELNVNALELDDSALYLCASSLGPGSSGNTIYFGEGSWLTVV.

J is TRBJ2-7 and V is TRBV27; TRBD2 agrees at 12 bases. This CDR3 comprises 16 residues. Per the germline V gene, CDR1 is MNHEY and CDR2 is SMNVEV (reference sequence). With V trimmed by 4 bases and J by 2 bases, 6 bases remained unmatched. The CDR3 sequence: CASSSLWTSGTYEQYF. The CDR3 bases are TGTGCCAGCAGTTCTCTCTGGACTAGCGGGACCTACGAGCAGTACTTC.